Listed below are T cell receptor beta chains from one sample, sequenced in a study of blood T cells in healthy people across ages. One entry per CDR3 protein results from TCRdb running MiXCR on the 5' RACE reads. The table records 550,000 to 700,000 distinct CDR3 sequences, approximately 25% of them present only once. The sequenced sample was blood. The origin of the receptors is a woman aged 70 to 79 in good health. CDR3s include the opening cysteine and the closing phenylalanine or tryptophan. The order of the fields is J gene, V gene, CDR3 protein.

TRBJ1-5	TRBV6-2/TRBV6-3	CASTEGYGYQHF
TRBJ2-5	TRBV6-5	CASRMTSGETQYF
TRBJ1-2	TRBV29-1	CSVEEQPTYGYTF
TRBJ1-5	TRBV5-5	CASSLSVTSNQPQHF
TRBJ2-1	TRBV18	CASSPQVAGGIYNEQFF
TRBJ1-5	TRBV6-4	CASSDSTGGNQPQHF
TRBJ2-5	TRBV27	CASSPLGGALETQYF
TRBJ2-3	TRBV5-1	CASSSQIRGTDTQYF
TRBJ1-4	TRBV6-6	CASTDRVATNEKLFF
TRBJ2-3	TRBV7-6	CASRQKRGGASTDTQYF
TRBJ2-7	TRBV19	CASSSYHQTGANYEQYF
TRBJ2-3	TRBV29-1	CSVGTRVGDTQYF
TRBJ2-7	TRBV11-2	CASSLDPSAEQYF
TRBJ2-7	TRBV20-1	CSARAQGRLVTYEQYF
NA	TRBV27	CASADRGTTYEQYF
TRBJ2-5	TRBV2	CASWRAQETQYF
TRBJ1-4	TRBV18	CASSSQRDEKLFF
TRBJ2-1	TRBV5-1	CASSPSGGSSYNEQFF
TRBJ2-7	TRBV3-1	CASSRQQAYEQYF
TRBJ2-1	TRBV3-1	CASSQDMAGGGNEQFF